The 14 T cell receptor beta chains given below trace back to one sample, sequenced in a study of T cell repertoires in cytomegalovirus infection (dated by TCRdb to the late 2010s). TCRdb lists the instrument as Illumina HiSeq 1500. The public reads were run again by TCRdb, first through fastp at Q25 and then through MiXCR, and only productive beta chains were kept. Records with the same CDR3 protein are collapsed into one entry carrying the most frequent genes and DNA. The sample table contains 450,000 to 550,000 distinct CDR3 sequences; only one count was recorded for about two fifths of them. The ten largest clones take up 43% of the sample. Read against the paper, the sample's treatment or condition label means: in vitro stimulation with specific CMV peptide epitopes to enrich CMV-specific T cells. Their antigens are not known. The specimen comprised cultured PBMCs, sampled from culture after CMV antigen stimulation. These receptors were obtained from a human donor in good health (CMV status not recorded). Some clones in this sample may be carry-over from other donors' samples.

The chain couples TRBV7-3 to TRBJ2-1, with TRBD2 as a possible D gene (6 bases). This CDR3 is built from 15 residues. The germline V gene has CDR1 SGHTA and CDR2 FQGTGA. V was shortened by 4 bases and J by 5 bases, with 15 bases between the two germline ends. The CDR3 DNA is TGTGCCAGCAGCTACGGGACCGGACTAAACAATGAGCAGTTCTTC. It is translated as CASSYGTGLNNEQFF.

CDR3: CASSRRGSPPYEQYF. The CDR3, as DNA: TGCGCCAGCAGCCGTAGGGGGTCACCTCCCTACGAGCAGTACTTC. The rearrangement links TRBV4-1 to TRBJ2-7, with D possibly matching TRBD1 (6 bases). Germline CDR1 reads MGHRA; CDR2 reads YSYEKL. The CDR3 is made up of 15 amino acids. Trimming took 4 bases from V and 2 from J, leaving 15 bases between them.

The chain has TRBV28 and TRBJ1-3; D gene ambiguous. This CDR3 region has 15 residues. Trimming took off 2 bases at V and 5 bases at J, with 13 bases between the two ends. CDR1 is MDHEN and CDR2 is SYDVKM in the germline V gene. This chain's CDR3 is CASSLRFASRNTIYF. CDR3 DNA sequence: TGTGCCAGCAGTTTACGATTCGCATCCCGAAACACCATATATTTT.

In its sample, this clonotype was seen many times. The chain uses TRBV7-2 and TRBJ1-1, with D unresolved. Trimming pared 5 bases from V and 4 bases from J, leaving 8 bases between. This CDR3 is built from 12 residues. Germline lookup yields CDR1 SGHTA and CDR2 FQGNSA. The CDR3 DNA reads TGTGCCAGCAGCCTTGGGAGCACTGAAGCTTTCTTT. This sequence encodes CASSLGSTEAFF.

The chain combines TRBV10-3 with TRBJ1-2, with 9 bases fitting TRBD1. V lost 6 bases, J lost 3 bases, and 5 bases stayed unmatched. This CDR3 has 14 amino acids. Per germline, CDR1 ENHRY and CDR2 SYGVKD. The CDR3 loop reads CAIRRQGDDYGYTF. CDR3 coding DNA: TGTGCCATCAGAAGACAGGGGGATGACTATGGCTACACCTTC.

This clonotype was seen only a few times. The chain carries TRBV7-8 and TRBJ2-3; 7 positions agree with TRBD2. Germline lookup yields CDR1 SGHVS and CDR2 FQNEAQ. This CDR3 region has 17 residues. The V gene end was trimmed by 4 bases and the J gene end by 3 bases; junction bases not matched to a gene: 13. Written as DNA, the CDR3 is TGTGCCAGCAGCTATTCCCCCCGGGAGGTTAGGACAGATACGCAGTATTTT. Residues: CASSYSPREVRTDTQYF.

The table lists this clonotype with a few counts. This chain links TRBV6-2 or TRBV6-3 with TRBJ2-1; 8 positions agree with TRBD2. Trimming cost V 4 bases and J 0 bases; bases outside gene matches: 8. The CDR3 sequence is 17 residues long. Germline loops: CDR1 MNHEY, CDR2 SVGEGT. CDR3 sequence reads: CASSLRASGSSYNEQFF. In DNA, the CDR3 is TGTGCCAGCAGTTTAAGAGCTAGCGGGTCCTCCTACAATGAGCAGTTCTTC.

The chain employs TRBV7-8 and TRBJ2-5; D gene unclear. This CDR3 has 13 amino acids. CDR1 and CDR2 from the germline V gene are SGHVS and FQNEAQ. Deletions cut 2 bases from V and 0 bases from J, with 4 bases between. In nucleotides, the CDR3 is TGTGCCAGCAGCTTAACCGACCAAGAGACCCAGTACTTC. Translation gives CASSLTDQETQYF.

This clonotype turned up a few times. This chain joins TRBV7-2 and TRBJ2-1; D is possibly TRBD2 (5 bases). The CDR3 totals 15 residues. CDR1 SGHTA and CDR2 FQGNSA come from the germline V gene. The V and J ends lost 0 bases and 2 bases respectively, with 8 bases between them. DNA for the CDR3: TGTGCCAGCAGCTTAGCGGGAGCCGCCTACAATGAGCAGTTCTTC. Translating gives CASSLAGAAYNEQFF.

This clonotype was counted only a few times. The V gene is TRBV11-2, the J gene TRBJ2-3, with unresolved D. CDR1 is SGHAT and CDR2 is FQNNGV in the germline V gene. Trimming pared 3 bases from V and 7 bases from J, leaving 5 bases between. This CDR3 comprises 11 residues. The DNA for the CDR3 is TGTGCCAGCAGCTTCGCAAATACGCAGTATTTT. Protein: CASSFANTQYF.

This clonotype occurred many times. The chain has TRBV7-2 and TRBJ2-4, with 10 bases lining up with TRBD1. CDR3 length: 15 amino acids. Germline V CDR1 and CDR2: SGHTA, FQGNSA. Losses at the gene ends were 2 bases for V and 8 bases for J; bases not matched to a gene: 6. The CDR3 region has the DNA TGTGCCAGCAGCTTAACCGGGACAGGGGAGGACATTCAGTACTTC. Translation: CASSLTGTGEDIQYF.

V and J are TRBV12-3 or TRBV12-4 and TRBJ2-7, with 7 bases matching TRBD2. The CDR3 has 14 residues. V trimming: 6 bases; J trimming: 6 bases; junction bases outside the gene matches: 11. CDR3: CASSPRRGYVEQYF. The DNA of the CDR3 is TGTGCCAGCAGCCCGAGGCGGGGGTATGTCGAGCAGTACTTC.

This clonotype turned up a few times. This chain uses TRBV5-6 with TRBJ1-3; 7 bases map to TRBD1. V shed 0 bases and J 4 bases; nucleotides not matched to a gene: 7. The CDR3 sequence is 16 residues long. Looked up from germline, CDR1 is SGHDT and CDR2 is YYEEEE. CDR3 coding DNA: TGTGCCAGCAGCTTGGACGACAGGGTGGCCGGAAACACCATATATTTT. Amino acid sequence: CASSLDDRVAGNTIYF.

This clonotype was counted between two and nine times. The chain's CDR3 is CASSLGVGSNQPQHF. The CDR3 DNA reads TGTGCCAGCAGCTTAGGGGTTGGGTCCAATCAGCCCCAGCATTTT. V and J are TRBV7-2 and TRBJ1-5, with D uncertain. Trimming left V 1 base short and J 3 bases short, with 10 bases between. The CDR3 has 15 residues. Germline V gives CDR1 SGHTA, CDR2 FQGNSA.